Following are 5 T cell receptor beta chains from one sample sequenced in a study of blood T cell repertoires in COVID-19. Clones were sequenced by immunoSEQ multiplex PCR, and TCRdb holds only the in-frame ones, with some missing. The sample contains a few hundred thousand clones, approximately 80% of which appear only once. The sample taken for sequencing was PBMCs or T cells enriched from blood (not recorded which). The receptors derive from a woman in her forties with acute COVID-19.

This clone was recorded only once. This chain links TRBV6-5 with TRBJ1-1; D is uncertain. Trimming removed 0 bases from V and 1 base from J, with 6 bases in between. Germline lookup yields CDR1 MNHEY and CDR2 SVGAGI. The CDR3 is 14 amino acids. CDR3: CASSYSTKNTEAFF. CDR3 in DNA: TGTGCCAGCAGTTACTCCACAAAGAACACTGAAGCTTTCTTT.

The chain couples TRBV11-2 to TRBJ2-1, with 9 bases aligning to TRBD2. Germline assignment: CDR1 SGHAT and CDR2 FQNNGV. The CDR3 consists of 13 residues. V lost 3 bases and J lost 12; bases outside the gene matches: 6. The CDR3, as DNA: TGTGCCAGCAGCTTGGAGACTAGCGGACGGCAGTTCTTC. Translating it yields CASSLETSGRQFF.

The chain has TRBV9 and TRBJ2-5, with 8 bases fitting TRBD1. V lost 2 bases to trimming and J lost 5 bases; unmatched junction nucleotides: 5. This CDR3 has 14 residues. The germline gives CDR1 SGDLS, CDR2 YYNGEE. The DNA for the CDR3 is TGTGCCAGCAGCGTCCAGGGGGCAGGGGAGACCCAGTACTTC. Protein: CASSVQGAGETQYF.

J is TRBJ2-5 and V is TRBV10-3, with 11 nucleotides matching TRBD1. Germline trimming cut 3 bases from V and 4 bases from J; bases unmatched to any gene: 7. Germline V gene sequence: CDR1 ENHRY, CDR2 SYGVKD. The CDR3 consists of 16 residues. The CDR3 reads CAISDRADRGRETQYF. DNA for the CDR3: TGTGCCATCAGTGACAGGGCGGACAGGGGGCGAGAGACCCAGTACTTC.

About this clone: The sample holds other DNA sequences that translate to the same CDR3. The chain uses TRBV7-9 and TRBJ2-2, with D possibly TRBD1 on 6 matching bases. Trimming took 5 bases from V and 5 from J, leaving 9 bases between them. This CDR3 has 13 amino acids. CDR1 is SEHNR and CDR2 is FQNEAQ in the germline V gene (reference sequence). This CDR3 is CASSPRGTGELFF. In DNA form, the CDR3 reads TGTGCCAGCAGCCCCAGGGGTACCGGGGAGCTGTTTTTT.